Reported below is one T cell receptor beta chain. Its target is not known. The source of the sample is a study of radiotherapy plus CTLA-4 blockade in lung cancer. At the level of the study: Objective responses occurred in about 18% of patients; over 30% had disease control. Points from the study as a whole: There was expansion of tumor-derived TCR clones in blood after radiotherapy plus ipilimumab.

There are 17 residues in the CDR3. V lost 3 bases, J lost 1 base, and 16 bases lay in between. Germline V lookup: CDR1 LNHDA, CDR2 SQIVND (reference sequence). Data came from immunoSEQ multiplex PCR; TCRdb stores just in-frame clones and leaves some out. The sample includes more than 55,000 clones, around four fifths of them seen just once. Focal radiation with ipilimumab CTLA-4 blockade was given to patients with chemo-refractory metastatic non-small-cell lung cancer. This specimen consisted of peripheral blood, obtained from a patient treated with radiotherapy plus ipilimumab. This receptor was obtained from a human donor with non-small cell lung cancer who had a partial response to radiotherapy plus ipilimumab. The rearrangement links TRBV19 to TRBJ1-3; possible D gene TRBD1, 6 bases. The CDR3 bases are TGTGCCAGTAGTATCTTACCGGGGGGCGCATCTGGAAACACCATATATTTT. It translates to CASSILPGGASGNTIYF.